Presented here are 20 T cell receptor beta chains from one specimen sequenced in a study of OX40 agonist ivuxolimab in advanced cancers. Produced via immunoSEQ multiplex PCR; TCRdb's table is partial and in-frame only. The sample carries some 110,000 clones, 90% recorded once. The source was CD4+ or CD8+ T cells sorted from blood, collected in a trial of the OX40 agonist ivuxolimab. These receptors were taken from an adult with an advanced solid tumor such as melanoma, head and neck, liver or kidney cancer.

The chain is built from TRBV21-1 and TRBJ2-7. TRBV21-1 is a known pseudogene. There are 16 residues in the CDR3. The CDR3 sequence: CASSKGWKKKSYEQYF. CDR3 in DNA: TGTGCCAGCAGCAAAGGTTGGAAGAAGAAGAGCTACGAGCAGTACTTC.

The chain is built from TRBV19 and TRBJ1-5, with D possibly TRBD1 on 6 matching bases. The CDR3 is made up of 13 amino acids. V lost 5 bases and J lost 9, with 14 bases in between. Germline V CDR1 and CDR2: LNHDA, SQIVND (reference sequence). In DNA, the CDR3 is TGTGCCAGTAGTCCAGGGGTGGCGGTGCCCCAGCATTTT. This sequence encodes CASSPGVAVPQHF.

The V and J genes are TRBV7-2 and TRBJ1-5; weak D call: TRBD1 (5 bases). The germline V gene encodes CDR1 SGHTA and CDR2 FQGNSA. Deletions cut 5 bases from V and 1 base from J, with 9 bases between. This CDR3 spans 14 amino acids. The CDR3 DNA reads as TGTGCCAGCAGCCCCTGGGGGAGCAATCAGCCCCAGCATTTT. The encoded protein is CASSPWGSNQPQHF.

The rearrangement uses TRBV4-3 and TRBJ2-2; D might be TRBD2 (5 bases). V lost 0 bases and J lost 5, with 13 bases in between. CDR1 and CDR2 (germline): LGHNA, YSLEER. The CDR3 consists of 16 residues. Written as DNA, the CDR3 is TGCGCCAGCAGCCAAGATCAGCGGCAGCGAACCGGGGAGCTGTTTTTT. Translated: CASSQDQRQRTGELFF.

V usage is TRBV6-1 and J usage is TRBJ2-7; D remains ambiguous. The CDR3 extends over 12 amino acids. The V gene lost 2 bases and the J gene lost 4 bases, with 6 bases spanning the gap. In germline, CDR1 is MNHNS, CDR2 SASEGT. The chain's CDR3 is CASSEREYEQYF. The CDR3 nucleotides are TGTGCCAGCAGTGAAAGGGAATACGAGCAGTACTTC.

This rearrangement joins TRBV28 to TRBJ1-2; 11 bases are shared with TRBD1. CDR1 MDHEN and CDR2 SYDVKM come from the germline V gene. The CDR3 is 17 amino acids. Trimming removed 0 bases from V and 3 bases from J; junction bases left unmatched: 6. The CDR3 bases are TGTGCCAGCAGTTTATGGGACAGGGGGCCCCCGTACTATGGCTACACCTTC. It is translated as CASSLWDRGPPYYGYTF.

This rearrangement joins TRBV6-6 to TRBJ1-4; D remains unclear. CDR1 MNHNY and CDR2 SVGAGI come from the germline V gene (reference sequence). Between the trimmed V and J ends, which lost 7 bases and 7 bases, there was a span of 16 bases. The CDR3 sequence is 14 residues long. The CDR3 bases are TGTGCCAGCAATCCCGGGTCCCGCGGTGAAAAACTGTTTTTT. The encoded protein is CASNPGSRGEKLFF.

Concerning this clone: The same CDR3 also results from other DNA sequences found in this sample. This chain uses TRBV20-1 with TRBJ2-5; D remains ambiguous. The V and J ends lost 2 bases and 5 bases respectively, with 6 bases between them. The CDR3 contains 11 residues. The germline gives CDR1 DFQATT, CDR2 SNEGSKA (reference sequence). The CDR3 DNA is TGCAGTGCTAGACTTGGTGAGACCCAGTACTTC. It specifies CSARLGETQYF.

The chain has TRBV7-6 and TRBJ2-7; 10 bases are a match to TRBD1. J gave up 4 bases and V 0 bases, and 3 bases lay outside the gene matches. Germline V CDR1 and CDR2: SGHVS, FNYEAQ. CDR3 length: 15 amino acids. In DNA form, the CDR3 reads TGTGCCAGCAGCTTAGCGAGGACAGGGGGGTACGAGCAGTACTTC. Translating it yields CASSLARTGGYEQYF. The variable domain in full, completed from reference TRBV7-6 and TRBJ2-7, reads GAGVSQSPRYKVTKRGQDVALRCDPISGHVSLYWYRQALGQGPEFLTYFNYEAQQDKSGLPNDRFSAERPEGSISTLTIQRTEQRDSAMYRCASSLARTGGYEQYFGPGTRLTVT.

V gene TRBV7-2 combines with J gene TRBJ2-7; D is unresolved. The CDR3 runs 16 residues. Trimming took off 1 base at V and 3 bases at J, with 16 bases between the two ends. The V gene's germline CDR1 is SGHTA and CDR2 FQGNSA. CDR3 nucleotide sequence: TGTGCCAGCAGCTTAGAAGGGATTCCCTCCCGCTACGAGCAGTACTTC. Encoded protein: CASSLEGIPSRYEQYF.

This sequence joins TRBV28 and TRBJ1-4; D not certain. Trimming pared 7 bases from V and 7 bases from J, leaving 10 bases between. Germline V gene lookup returns CDR1 MDHEN and CDR2 SYDVKM. The CDR3 spans 12 residues. CDR3 DNA sequence: TGTGCCAGCAAACCCGACGGTGAAAAACTGTTTTTT. It codes for CASKPDGEKLFF.

The chain links TRBV5-5 to TRBJ2-2, with 10 bases identical to TRBD1. V was pared by 2 bases and J by 0 bases, with 4 bases of the junction left unmatched. Germline CDR1 and CDR2: SGHKS and YYEKEE (reference sequence). The CDR3 length is 17 residues. DNA for the CDR3: TGTGCCAGCAGCTTTAGGGACAGGGGCCCGAACACCGGGGAGCTGTTTTTT. Translation gives CASSFRDRGPNTGELFF.

This chain joins TRBV18 and TRBJ2-1; 8 bases align to TRBD1. V was clipped by 5 bases and J by 4 bases; unmatched bases: 7. CDR3 length: 15 residues. Germline V gene data show CDR1 as KGHSH and CDR2 as LQKENI. CDR3: CASSTSGTGYNEQFF. The DNA for the CDR3 is TGTGCCAGCTCAACGTCCGGGACAGGATACAATGAGCAGTTCTTC.

This sequence joins TRBV28 and TRBJ1-5, with D hard to call. The CDR3 length is 14 residues. Trimming cost V 5 bases and J 4 bases, with 12 bases left between them. Germline V gives CDR1 MDHEN, CDR2 SYDVKM. CDR3: CASSPSDVNQPQHF. As DNA, the CDR3 is TGTGCCAGCAGTCCGTCGGACGTGAATCAGCCCCAGCATTTT.

The chain combines TRBV28 with TRBJ1-2; possible D gene TRBD1, 6 bases. Trimming took off 5 bases at V and 8 bases at J, with 18 bases between the two ends. Germline CDR1 is MDHEN and CDR2 is SYDVKM. The CDR3 is made up of 14 amino acids. The DNA of the CDR3 is TGTGCCAGCAGTCCAGAGGGGGTACTGAGCGGCTACACCTTC. Its translation: CASSPEGVLSGYTF.

This clone was seen just once. The chain recombines TRBV28 with TRBJ1-1, with 8 bases fitting TRBD1. Trimming cost V 4 bases and J 4 bases; bases outside gene matches: 5. CDR1 MDHEN and CDR2 SYDVKM come from the germline V gene. This CDR3 is 14 amino acids long. This chain's CDR3 is CASSSPGQVTEAFF. The CDR3 nucleotides are TGTGCCAGCAGTTCTCCGGGACAGGTCACTGAAGCTTTCTTT.

The gene calls are TRBV6-1 and TRBJ1-2; TRBD1 might be the D (5 bases). V was cut by 5 bases and J by 4 bases, with 14 bases left in between. Germline V gene lookup returns CDR1 MNHNS and CDR2 SASEGT. This CDR3 comprises 14 residues. The DNA for the CDR3 is TGTGCCAGCAGTTATTCGGGGGGAGGCTATGGCTACACCTTC. This gives the protein CASSYSGGGYGYTF.

The CDR3 coding sequence is TGTGCCACCTCAGGGGCCTATGGCTACACCTTC. Its translation: CATSGAYGYTF. This chain joins TRBV6-1 and TRBJ1-2; weak D call: TRBD1 (6 bases). Germline assignment: CDR1 MNHNS and CDR2 SASEGT. This CDR3 is built from 11 residues. The V end lost 10 bases, the J end lost 4 bases, and 10 bases lay between the germline ends.

The DNA of the CDR3 is TGTGCCACGCATAGCGGGGGGTCACCAGATACGCAGTATTTT. Its translation is CATHSGGSPDTQYF. This chain connects TRBV28 to TRBJ2-3; 10 bases match TRBD2. The length of the CDR3 is 14 residues. Trimming at V came to 10 bases and at J to 4 bases, leaving 8 bases not matched to a gene. Germline-derived CDR1 and CDR2 are MDHEN and SYDVKM.

This chain links TRBV11-2 with TRBJ2-7; D might be TRBD1 (5 bases). Germline-derived CDR1 and CDR2 are SGHAT and FQNNGV. V was cut by 5 bases and J by 4 bases, with 21 bases left in between. The CDR3 is made up of 16 amino acids. CDR3 sequence: CASSVGAQGSLYEQYF. DNA for the CDR3: TGTGCCAGCAGCGTAGGGGCGCAGGGCAGCCTGTACGAGCAGTACTTC. Drawing the rest from reference TRBV11-2 and TRBJ2-7, the complete variable domain is EAGVAQSPRYKIIEKRQSVAFWCNPISGHATLYWYQQILGQGPKLLIQFQNNGVVDDSQLPKDRFSAERLKGVDSTLKIQPAKLEDSAVYLCASSVGAQGSLYEQYFGPGTRLTVT.